This T cell receptor (beta chain) was identified in a study of shared clonotypes between healthy human individuals. The germline V gene has CDR1 SGDLS and CDR2 YYNGEE. The CDR3 runs to 16 residues. V lost 0 bases and J 2 bases, leaving 13 bases between the germline ends. TCRdb's copy holds only in-frame clones and misses some; the assay was immunoSEQ multiplex PCR. The sample gives about 490,000 clones, 76% of which show up once; about an eighth is in the top ten. This sequence originates from a woman aged 40 to 55 in good health. Some clones in this sample may be carry-over from other donors' samples. The J gene is TRBJ2-3, the V gene TRBV9; D unresolved. Material for sequencing was PBMCs. For the CDR3, the DNA is TGTGCCAGCAGCGTAGGAGAGCGTCCCTACACAGATACGCAGTATTTT. As protein: CASSVGERPYTDTQYF.